This TCR beta chain was captured by sequencing in a study of blood T cell repertoires in COVID-19. About the research overall: Both acute and convalescent COVID-19 samples were obtained from the United States, Italy and Spain. From T cells, B-cell-depleted T cells, or PBMCs came the material, which was cDNA or gDNA.

Per the authors' pipeline: Quantification of nucleated cells was approximated via reference gene primer amplification. Sequencing was performed with immunoSEQ multiplex PCR; in TCRdb, only in-frame clones are kept and a portion is missing. V and J calls and clone size are given by that table; D and trimming were obtained from the DNA. The sample includes under 130,000 clones, 75% to 85% of them seen just once. Sequencing was done on a sample of peripheral blood. This receptor was identified in a woman in her 70s with acute or convalescent COVID-19.

CDR3: CASRELVLWGYTF. As DNA, the CDR3 is TGTGCCAGCAGGGAGTTAGTTTTGTGGGGCTACACCTTC. This chain links TRBV2 with TRBJ1-2; D unclear. V lost 6 bases to trimming and J lost 8 bases, with 16 bases between them. There are 13 residues in the CDR3. Germline V gives CDR1 SNHLY, CDR2 FYNNEI.